This is a list of T cell receptor beta chains from one sample in a study of T cell responses to AZD1222 COVID-19 vaccine. TCRdb's table, derived via immunoSEQ multiplex PCR, lists solely in-frame clones and lacks some. The sample includes about 180,000 clones, roughly 88% of them seen just once. The source material was peripheral blood, sampled on day 0 of AZD1222 vaccination. The origin of the receptors is an adult in good health. The CDR3 runs from the conserved cysteine through the conserved F or W. Each record gives: V gene, D gene, J gene, clone size, CDR3 DNA, CDR3 protein. A D gene is named only where the DNA matches it firmly. Only some rows state a clone size, as once, few, many or a class for expanded clones.

>TRBV5-1|.|TRBJ1-4|once
TGCGCCAGCAGCTTGGAAGCACGGGGGGAAAAACTGTTTTTT
CASSLEARGEKLFF
>TRBV2|.|TRBJ2-3|.
TGTGCCAGCAGTGATCGGATAGTCAGCACAGATACGCAGTATTTT
CASSDRIVSTDTQYF
>TRBV5-1|.|TRBJ2-7|once
TGCGCCAGCAGCGCTACAAGATTCTACGAGCAGTACTTC
CASSATRFYEQYF
>TRBV2|.|TRBJ2-1|.
TGTGCCAGCAGTGGACTAGTCTCCTACAATGAGCAGTTCTTC
CASSGLVSYNEQFF
>TRBV19|TRBD1|TRBJ1-5|.
TGTGCCAGTAGTATAGATCCGACAGGGGATCAGCCCCAGCATTTT
CASSIDPTGDQPQHF
>TRBV21-1|.|TRBJ1-2|once
TGTGCCAGCAGCGAAAGGACAGGGCCCAACTATGGCTACACCTTC
CASSERTGPNYGYTF
>TRBV30|.|TRBJ1-1|.
TGTGCCTGGAGTTTTAGGGCAGGGCGAGCTTTCTTT
CAWSFRAGRAFF
>TRBV5-6|TRBD1|TRBJ2-7|.
TGTGCCAGCAGCTTTGGAAGGGGGCCGGAGCAGTACTTC
CASSFGRGPEQYF
>TRBV25-1|.|TRBJ1-1|.
TGTGCCAGCAGTGAATCGGGGGCGGCTGAAGCTTTCTTT
CASSESGAAEAFF
>TRBV27|.|TRBJ1-1|.
TGTGCCAGCAGTATACAGGGAAACACTGAAGCTTTCTTT
CASSIQGNTEAFF
>TRBV6-2/TRBV6-3|TRBD2|TRBJ2-3|.
TGTGCCAGCAGTTATATATTAGCGGGGGCTCCGCAGTATTTT
CASSYILAGAPQYF
>TRBV19|.|TRBJ1-1|.
TGTGCCAGTAGTATTGGGCACTTGAACACTGAAGCTTTCTTT
CASSIGHLNTEAFF
>TRBV7-2|.|TRBJ2-5|.
TGTGCCAGCAGCCCCTGGGCACGTCGCCAAGAGACCCAGTACTTC
CASSPWARRQETQYF
>TRBV5-1|.|TRBJ1-4|.
TGCGCCAGCAGTAGGGACGGAGCAACTAATGAAAAACTGTTTTTT
CASSRDGATNEKLFF
>TRBV7-8|.|TRBJ2-7|.
TGTGCCAGCAGCTTAGTTGAGGGGTTTGTGCAGTACTTC
CASSLVEGFVQYF
>TRBV6-1|.|TRBJ1-1|.
TGTGCCAGCAGTGAAACAGGGTGGGCTGAAGCTTTCTTT
CASSETGWAEAFF
>TRBV7-6|TRBD2|TRBJ2-3|.
TGTGCCAGCAGCTTAGCGCTAGCGGGGGGGTTGGATACGCAGTATTTT
CASSLALAGGLDTQYF
>TRBV12-3/TRBV12-4|.|TRBJ2-1|.
TGTGCCAGCAGTTTCAGTCAGGGAGCAAGGCAGTTCTTC
CASSFSQGARQFF
>TRBV5-4|TRBD1|TRBJ1-2|few
TGTGCCAGCAGCAACAACAGGGGGCCTGGCTACACCTTC
CASSNNRGPGYTF
>TRBV18|.|TRBJ2-1|.
TGTGCCAGCTCACCAAGAGGAGCAATCTACAATGAGCAGTTCTTC
CASSPRGAIYNEQFF
>TRBV5-5|TRBD2|TRBJ2-3|.
TGTGCCAGCAGCTGGACTAGCGGGGCATACACAGATACGCAGTATTTT
CASSWTSGAYTDTQYF
>TRBV4-1|.|TRBJ2-3|.
TGCGCCAGCAGCCAAGAGGGGGCCGGCACAGATACGCAGTATTTT
CASSQEGAGTDTQYF
>TRBV7-2|TRBD1|TRBJ1-4|.
TGTGCCAGCAGCTTACGGGCCAGGGGGCTTAATGAAAAACTGTTTTTT
CASSLRARGLNEKLFF
>TRBV4-1|TRBD1|TRBJ1-6|.
TGCGCCAGCAGCCAGGGAGGGGTCCGGGACAGGTTCAATTCACCCCTCCACTTT
CASSQGGVRDRFNSPLHF
>TRBV6-1|.|TRBJ1-5|.
TGTGCCAGCAGTGAAAGCTTTGGGCAGCCCCAGCATTTT
CASSESFGQPQHF
>TRBV7-8|.|TRBJ1-1|.
TGTGCCAGCAGCTTACAACACGATGAAGCTTTCTTT
CASSLQHDEAFF
>TRBV11-2|TRBD1|TRBJ2-1|.
TGTGCCAGCAGCCCGCCGGGACAGGTCTCCTACAATGAGCAGTTCTTC
CASSPPGQVSYNEQFF
>TRBV18|TRBD1|TRBJ1-1|.
TGTGCCAGCTCACCAGGCAGGGGGACTGAAGCTTTCTTT
CASSPGRGTEAFF
>TRBV7-2|TRBD1|TRBJ1-1|.
TGTGCCAGCAGCTTAGTCCCCCCCGGGACAGGGAACACTGAAGCTTTCTTT
CASSLVPPGTGNTEAFF
>TRBV27|.|TRBJ1-1|.
TGTGCCAGCAGTACCATAGGGTGGGCTGAAGCTTTCTTT
CASSTIGWAEAFF
>TRBV7-2|.|TRBJ1-5|.
TGTGCCAGCAGTTCCGACAGCACCAATCAGCCCCAGCATTTT
CASSSDSTNQPQHF
>TRBV3-1/TRBV3-2|.|TRBJ2-3|once
TGTGCCAGCAGCAACAGGGACCGCACAGATACGCAGTATTTT
CASSNRDRTDTQYF
>TRBV23-1|.|TRBJ1-2|.
TGCGCCAGCAGTCAGACCAAAAAGGGACCCTATGGCTACACCTTC
CASSQTKKGPYGYTF
>TRBV30|.|TRBJ1-1|once
TGTGCCTGGAGTCCTAGGGACATGAACACTGAAGCTTTCTTT
CAWSPRDMNTEAFF
>TRBV5-1|.|TRBJ1-1|.
TGCGCCAGCAGCTCAGAACAGGATGGGACTGAAGCTTTCTTT
CASSSEQDGTEAFF
>TRBV11-1|TRBD2|TRBJ2-5|.
TGTGCCAGCAGCTCCCGGACTAGCGGGGGCGAGACCCAGTACTTC
CASSSRTSGGETQYF
>TRBV5-6|.|TRBJ1-2|.
TGTGCCAGCAGACGAACCGCAGGGAACTGGTATGGCTACACCTTC
CASRRTAGNWYGYTF
>TRBV27|.|TRBJ2-1|.
TGTGCCAGCAGTCTCAGGGTCTACAATGAGCAGTTCTTC
CASSLRVYNEQFF
>TRBV4-1|.|TRBJ2-2|.
TGCGCCAGCAGCCAGGACGGACGTAACACCGGGGAGCTGTTTTTT
CASSQDGRNTGELFF
>TRBV14|.|TRBJ1-6|.
TGTGCCAGCAGCTATCGACAGTTACAGGATTCACCCCTCCACTTT
CASSYRQLQDSPLHF
>TRBV28|.|TRBJ2-7|.
TGTGCCGGGGGCGGTCGCCCCCCGCGGGGCGAGCAGTACTTC
CAGGGRPPRGEQYF
>TRBV3-1/TRBV3-2|.|TRBJ2-5|.
TGTGCCAGCAGCCAAGGACACAACCAAGAGACCCAGTACTTC
CASSQGHNQETQYF
>TRBV7-3|TRBD2|TRBJ2-1|.
TGTGCCAGCAGCCCGGGAGGCCTAATAGGGGCGGGGGGGCTCCACAATGAGCAGTTCTTC
CASSPGGLIGAGGLHNEQFF
>TRBV13|.|TRBJ2-1|.
TGTGCCAGCAGCTTAGCTGCTGAGCAGTTCTTC
CASSLAAEQFF
>TRBV7-2|.|TRBJ1-2|.
TGTGCCAGCAGCTCCAGAGATTATGGCTACACCTTC
CASSSRDYGYTF
>TRBV13|.|TRBJ1-4|.
TGTGCCAGCAGGCCCTGGAGGAATGAAAAACTGTTTTTT
CASRPWRNEKLFF
>TRBV7-2|.|TRBJ1-2|.
TGTGCCAGCAGCCCGATCCGGGGTTGGTCGAACTATGGCTACACCTTC
CASSPIRGWSNYGYTF
>TRBV7-8|TRBD1|TRBJ1-2|.
TGTGCCAGCAGCTTAGGGAGACAGGGAGACTCGGCTGACTATGGCTACACCTTC
CASSLGRQGDSADYGYTF
>TRBV6-5|.|TRBJ1-3|.
TGTGCCAGCAGTTACGGGACTACGGGAAACACCATATATTTT
CASSYGTTGNTIYF
>TRBV19|.|TRBJ1-1|.
TGTGCCAGTAGTGCCTCCGGGGGGCGAAACACTGAAGCTTTCTTT
CASSASGGRNTEAFF
>TRBV4-3|.|TRBJ2-7|.
TGCGCCAGCAGCCAAGATCCTGCCAGCTACGAGCAGTACTTC
CASSQDPASYEQYF
>TRBV30|.|TRBJ1-3|few
TGTGCCTGGAGTCGACAGAGATCTGGAAACACCATATATTTT
CAWSRQRSGNTIYF
>TRBV6-1|.|TRBJ1-1|.
TGTGCCAGCAGTGAAATCAGGTTGGGGGAAGCTTTCTTT
CASSEIRLGEAFF
>TRBV18|.|TRBJ1-4|.
TGTGCCAGCTCCCCCTGGACAGCAACTAATGAAAAACTGTTTTTT
CASSPWTATNEKLFF
>TRBV29-1|.|TRBJ2-2|.
TGCAGCGTTGTAGGGCTAGCGAACACCGGGGAGCTGTTTTTT
CSVVGLANTGELFF
>TRBV27|TRBD2|TRBJ2-2|.
TGTGCCAGCATCCGAGCGGGGGGGAGAACCGGGGAGCTGTTTTTT
CASIRAGGRTGELFF
>TRBV12-3/TRBV12-4|.|TRBJ2-2|.
TGTGCCAGCAGGAAGGGGTTCGGGGAGCTGTTTTTT
CASRKGFGELFF